The source of this TCR beta chain is a study of beta chain features in type 1 diabetes. Study results and caveats: A moderate, significant TCRB CDR3 shortening appeared in type 1 diabetes across four CD4+ subsets. Compared to healthy donors, patients appeared to have naive, central memory and Treg TCRB repertoires that were more alike.

V lost 2 bases and J lost 7, with 5 bases in between. CDR1 and CDR2 (germline): SGHTA, FQGTGA. The CDR3 has 12 amino acids. This clone appeared a few times. Its antigen is not identified. This same CDR3 is encoded by further DNA sequences in the sample. The entirety of the isolated RNA underwent reverse transcription, so expressed TCRB transcripts were sequenced. The repertoire was sequenced with immunoSEQ multiplex PCR; TCRdb's copy has only in-frame clones and lacks some. This sample has some 360,000 clones, with 8.5% to 10% found just once. This receptor was taken from a man aged 25-45 years with type 1 diabetes. The chain combines TRBV7-3 with TRBJ2-2; no clear D. Sequences were obtained from central memory CD4+ T cells from blood. CDR3 amino acids: CASSLGFGELFF. Here the CDR3 DNA reads TGTGCCAGCAGCTTAGGTTTCGGGGAGCTGTTTTTT. The whole variable domain, filled in from reference TRBV7-3 and TRBJ2-2, reads GAGVSQTPSNKVTEKGKYVELRCDPISGHTALYWYRQSLGQGPEFLIYFQGTGAADDSGLPNDRFFAVRPEGSVSTLKIQRTERGDSAVYLCASSLGFGELFFGEGSRLTVL.